Below, one T cell receptor beta chain is given with its context. Germline-derived CDR1 and CDR2 are SEHNR and FQNEAQ (reference sequence). Losses at the gene ends were 4 bases for V and 7 bases for J; bases not matched to a gene: 9. The CDR3 has 15 residues. The sample originates from a study of cytomegalovirus exposure and HLA in healthy donors. With 60 Vbeta and 13 Jbeta primers, the PCR was carried out. The method was immunoSEQ multiplex PCR; TCRdb's version includes in-frame clones alone and lacks a portion of them. The sample records some 67,000 clones, roughly 80% being singletons. The source is a woman younger than 45 in good health and CMV-seronegative. The sequencing input was PBMCs. The chain combines TRBV7-9 with TRBJ2-1; 8 positions agree with TRBD1. For the CDR3, the DNA is TGTGCCAGCAGCTGGATCGGACAGGGATGGAATGAGCAGTTCTTC. Translation gives CASSWIGQGWNEQFF.